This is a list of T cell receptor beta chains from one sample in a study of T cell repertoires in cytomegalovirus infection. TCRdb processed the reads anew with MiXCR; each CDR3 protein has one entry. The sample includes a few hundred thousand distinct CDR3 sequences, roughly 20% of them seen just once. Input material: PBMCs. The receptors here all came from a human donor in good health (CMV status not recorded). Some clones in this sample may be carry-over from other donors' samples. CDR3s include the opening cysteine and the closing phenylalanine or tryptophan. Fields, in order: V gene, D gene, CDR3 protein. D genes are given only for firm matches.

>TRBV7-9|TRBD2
CASSSRPTTSGRAYEQYF
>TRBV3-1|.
CASSQERPDRNTIYF
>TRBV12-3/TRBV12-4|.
CATKKFSYNEQFF
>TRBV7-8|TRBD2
CATRLAGIFSGANVLTF
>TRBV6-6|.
CASSYPGGSSYNEQFF
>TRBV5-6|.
CASSPRRNPDYYYEQYF
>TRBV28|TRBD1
CASITGTGRTDEQFF
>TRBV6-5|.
CASSYGTLGVYEQYF
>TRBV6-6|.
CATFRPAANYGYTF
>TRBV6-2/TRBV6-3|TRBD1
CASSYSGQLEGQPQHF
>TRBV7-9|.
CASSLVGQSGYTF
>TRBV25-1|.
CASSDIGGRDAFF
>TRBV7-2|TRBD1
CASSFSGTGNSPLHF
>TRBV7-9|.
CASSEGGPYLRQETQYF
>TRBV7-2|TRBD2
CASSTRLAGGADTQYF
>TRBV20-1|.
CSATLRETGELFF
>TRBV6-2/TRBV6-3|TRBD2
CASRPPGTSGYEQYF
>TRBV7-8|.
CASSSVRWDSNQPQHF
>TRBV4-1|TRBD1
CASSRGFGDRGPRDYGYTF
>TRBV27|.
CASSWRWGDTQYF
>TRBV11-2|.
CASSNTVGRDSIQYF
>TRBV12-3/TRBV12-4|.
CASSGETGRNQPQHF
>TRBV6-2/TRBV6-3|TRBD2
CASTRKRGYNEQFF
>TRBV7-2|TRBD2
CATRKLGTRADYEQYF
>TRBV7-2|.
CASSGGRYNEQFF
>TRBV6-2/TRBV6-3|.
CASSYEQGTYEQYF
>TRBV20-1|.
CSARVKTFVPDTQYF
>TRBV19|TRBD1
CASSSLQTGGSTEAFF
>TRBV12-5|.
CASAYRRDTDTQYF
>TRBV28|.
CASSPASEESNYGYTF
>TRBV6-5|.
CASSYIPGDNNSPLHF
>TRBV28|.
CASSLAGVGGSIGNTIYF
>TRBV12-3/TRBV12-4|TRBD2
CASSFSQTSGTYNEQFF
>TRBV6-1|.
CASSEVDLRRGETQYF
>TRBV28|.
CASRLLEPDTQYF
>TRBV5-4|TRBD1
CASSSSGQGSGEQYF
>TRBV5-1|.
CASNSEGSRYNEQFF